The 14 T cell receptor beta chains listed next were all sequenced from one sample in a study of T cell responses to AZD1222 COVID-19 vaccine. Generated by immunoSEQ multiplex PCR, the TCRdb table keeps only in-frame clones and is missing some. The sample has 70,000 to 95,000 clones, 85% to 90% seen once. The sequences come from peripheral blood, collected 28 days after the second AZD1222 dose. These receptors were obtained from an adult who received the AZD1222 COVID-19 vaccine.

The chain has TRBV18 and TRBJ1-1, with D possibly TRBD1 on 5 matching bases. This CDR3 has 14 residues. Deletions cut 6 bases from V and 3 bases from J, with 14 bases between. Germline CDR1 reads KGHSH; CDR2 reads LQKENI. The chain's CDR3 is CASSAVRGDTEAFF. CDR3 DNA sequence: TGTGCCAGCTCGGCAGTGCGAGGGGACACTGAAGCTTTCTTT.

The V and J genes are TRBV5-4 and TRBJ2-1, with TRBD2 matching over 8 bases. CDR3 length: 15 residues. Germline V gene sequence: CDR1 SGHNT, CDR2 YYREEE (reference sequence). The J segment lost 7 bases and the V segment lost 3 bases, leaving 9 bases of the junction unmatched. The CDR3 coding sequence is TGTGCCAGCAGCTCCGGGAGCGGGGGAAGGAATGAGCAGTTCTTC. This sequence encodes CASSSGSGGRNEQFF.

The chain uses TRBV11-2 and TRBJ2-7; D may correspond to TRBD1 or TRBD2 (5 bases each). The CDR3 loop spans 19 amino acids. Germline CDR1 SGHAT, CDR2 FQNNGV. V lost 1 base, J lost 1 base, and 23 bases lay in between. CDR3 loop: CASSLGPVKGRKKSYEQYF. CDR3 DNA sequence: TGTGCCAGCAGCTTAGGCCCAGTCAAGGGACGAAAAAAATCCTACGAGCAGTACTTC. The complete variable domain, with remaining parts taken from reference TRBV11-2 and TRBJ2-7, reads EAGVAQSPRYKIIEKRQSVAFWCNPISGHATLYWYQQILGQGPKLLIQFQNNGVVDDSQLPKDRFSAERLKGVDSTLKIQPAKLEDSAVYLCASSLGPVKGRKKSYEQYFGPGTRLTVT.

V and J are TRBV18 and TRBJ2-7, with a possible D match to TRBD2 (5 bases). The V end lost 3 bases, the J end lost 1 base, and 13 bases lay between the germline ends. This CDR3 has 15 amino acids. CDR1 is KGHSH and CDR2 is LQKENI in the germline V gene. The CDR3 bases are TGTGCCAGCTCACCCTTTAGCGAAGTATCCTACGAGCAGTACTTC. The encoded protein is CASSPFSEVSYEQYF. The variable domain in full, completed from reference TRBV18 and TRBJ2-7, reads NAGVMQNPRHLVRRRGQEARLRCSPMKGHSHVYWYRQLPEEGLKFMVYLQKENIIDESGMPKERFSAEFPKEGPSILRIQQVVRGDSAAYFCASSPFSEVSYEQYFGPGTRLTVT.

V is TRBV11-2 and J is TRBJ2-1, with 8 bases that match TRBD2. CDR1 and CDR2 from the germline V gene are SGHAT and FQNNGV. This CDR3 comprises 15 residues. V was clipped by 5 bases and J by 4 bases; unmatched bases: 7. The CDR3 reads CASSRREGGYNEQFF. The CDR3 bases are TGTGCCAGCAGCCGTCGGGAGGGGGGTTACAATGAGCAGTTCTTC.

This sequence joins TRBV19 and TRBJ1-2, with TRBD1 matching over 9 bases. The CDR3 contains 14 residues. The germline gives CDR1 LNHDA, CDR2 SQIVND (reference sequence). With V trimmed by 4 bases and J by 5 bases, 5 bases remained unmatched. The CDR3 DNA reads TGTGCCAGTAGTAGGGGACAGGGAGGGTATGGCTACACCTTC. The encoded protein is CASSRGQGGYGYTF. The full variable domain, with the rest looked up from reference TRBV19 and TRBJ1-2, is DGGITQSPKYLFRKEGQNVTLSCEQNLNHDAMYWYRQDPGQGLRLIYYSQIVNDFQKGDIAEGYSVSREKKESFPLTVTSAQKNPTAFYLCASSRGQGGYGYTFGSGTRLTVV.

J is TRBJ1-5 and V is TRBV6-5; no clear D. V lost 0 bases, J lost 3 bases, and 9 bases lay in between. CDR3 length: 15 amino acids. CDR1 and CDR2 from the germline V gene are MNHEY and SVGAGI. DNA of the CDR3: TGTGCCAGCAGTTACTCGATCGGGGACAATCAGCCCCAGCATTTT. Translated: CASSYSIGDNQPQHF.

This clone was seen only a few times. CDR3 region: CASSQDGRGNQPQHF. DNA for the CDR3: TGTGCCAGCAGCCAAGATGGAAGGGGCAATCAGCCCCAGCATTTT. The chain has TRBV3-1 (or the pseudogene TRBV3-2) and TRBJ1-5; D is unresolved. Germline CDR1 reads LGHDT; CDR2 reads YNNKEL (reference sequence). This CDR3 has 15 amino acids. Deletions cut 0 bases from V and 2 bases from J, with 8 bases between.

This clone was seen only a few times. The chain carries TRBV10-2 and TRBJ2-2; 13 bases are shared with TRBD2. The V gene end was trimmed by 6 bases and the J gene end by 6 bases; junction bases not matched to a gene: 4. From germline, CDR1 is WSHSY and CDR2 SAAADI. The CDR3 covers 15 residues. The CDR3 DNA reads TGCGCCAGCAGACTAGCGGGGGGGCGGTCCGGGGAGCTGTTTTTT. Translated, it gives CASRLAGGRSGELFF.

J is TRBJ2-7 and V is TRBV30; TRBD1 matches 7 bases. After removal of 3 bases from V and 3 bases from J, the junction contained 5 bases not matched to a gene. The length of the CDR3 is 13 residues. Germline V gives CDR1 GTSNPN, CDR2 SVGIG (reference sequence). The CDR3 nucleotides are TGTGCCTGGAGGAAACAGGGGATCTACGAGCAGTACTTC. As protein: CAWRKQGIYEQYF.

The gene calls are TRBV15 and TRBJ2-1; 7 bases are a match to TRBD2. Germline values: CDR1 LNHNV, CDR2 YYDKDF (reference sequence). J was trimmed by 3 bases and V by 8 bases; bases with no gene match: 4. There are 13 residues in the CDR3. The CDR3 protein is CATSRDYYNEQFF. The CDR3 nucleotides read TGTGCCACCTCTCGGGACTACTACAATGAGCAGTTCTTC.

The chain links TRBV20-1 to TRBJ1-4; TRBD1 is a possible D gene (5 bases). Trimming took 3 bases from V and 4 from J, leaving 9 bases between them. This CDR3 comprises 13 residues. Germline loops: CDR1 DFQATT, CDR2 SNEGSKA (reference sequence). Here the CDR3 DNA reads TGCAGTGCTAGTGCAGGGTTTAATGAAAAACTGTTTTTT. Residues: CSASAGFNEKLFF.

The chain carries TRBV2 and TRBJ1-4; D remains ambiguous. The germline CDR1 and CDR2 sequences are SNHLY and FYNNEI. V dropped 6 bases and J dropped 7 bases, with 9 bases sitting between them. This CDR3 region has 12 residues. This CDR3 reads CASRERREKLFF. The DNA for the CDR3 is TGTGCCAGCAGAGAGAGGCGTGAAAAACTGTTTTTT.

The CDR3 loop reads CASRRGTGEYNEQFF. DNA for the CDR3: TGTGCCAGCAGACGCGGGACAGGGGAGTACAATGAGCAGTTCTTC. The chain is built from TRBV6-5 and TRBJ2-1, with TRBD1 matching 10 bases. The V and J ends lost 6 bases and 4 bases, in that order; junction bases with no gene match: 6. The length of the CDR3 is 15 residues. CDR1 is MNHEY, CDR2 SVGAGI, per germline.